This TCR beta chain came from a study of T cells after yellow fever vaccination. Whole-study context: With SMART-Seq v4 Ultra Low Input, the fractions containing low cell numbers were prepared.

Regarding the study as a whole: A weaker but faster secondary response was observed, peaking on day 5 versus 15.

The table lists this clonotype with a few counts. Its matching antigen is unknown. The germline V gene has CDR1 MGHRA and CDR2 YSYEKL. Trimming removed 2 bases from V and 2 bases from J, with 12 bases in between. CDR3 length: 15 residues. Each CDR3 protein gets one entry after TCRdb re-called the 5' RACE reads with MiXCR. In the table there are 500,000 to 550,000 distinct CDR3 sequences, 21% of which are singletons. This chain links TRBV4-1 with TRBJ1-2; D perhaps matches TRBD1 (5 bases). This TCR was recovered from a man aged 18-30 years who received the YFV17D yellow fever vaccine. The specimen was PBMCs, collected roughly 20 days after the first yellow fever vaccination. CDR3 DNA: TGCGCCAGCAGCCAAAGGATCGGGGGAAACTATGGCTACACCTTC. Amino acid sequence: CASSQRIGGNYGYTF.